Sequencing of this T cell receptor beta chain was carried out in a study of blood T cell repertoires in COVID-19. About the study: In each case, the material was cDNA or gDNA derived from T cells, B-cell-depleted T cells, or PBMCs.

Using immunoSEQ multiplex PCR, the repertoire was profiled, and TCRdb retains in-frame clones only, with some absent. The data contain about 330,000 clones, roughly 87% of them singletons. The sample taken for sequencing was PBMCs or T cells enriched from blood (not recorded which). The clonotype originates from a woman in her 30s who had recovered from COVID-19.

CDR3 residues: CASSSDRGHSYEQYF. In DNA, the CDR3 is TGTGCCAGCAGCTCCGACAGGGGGCATTCCTACGAGCAGTACTTC. The gene calls are TRBV7-2 and TRBJ2-7; 10 nucleotides match TRBD1. V lost 4 bases to trimming and J lost 1 base; unmatched junction nucleotides: 4. This CDR3 comprises 15 residues. Germline V gene data show CDR1 as SGHTA and CDR2 as FQGNSA.